The rows below give T cell receptor beta chains drawn from one sample of a study of esophageal squamous cell carcinoma tumors. One entry per CDR3 protein, called by TCRdb with MiXCR from the 5' RACE reads. The table includes 1,100 or so distinct CDR3 sequences, roughly an eighth detected once. What was sequenced was tumor tissue. The origin of the receptors is a man aged 45-79 years with esophageal squamous cell carcinoma. The CDR3 runs from the conserved cysteine through the conserved F or W.

V gene,CDR3 protein
TRBV25-1,CASSNGDSWASSTDTQYF
TRBV3-1,CASSQDGSSGRNTQYF
TRBV20-1,CSARAVLAGDLGEQYF
TRBV12-3/TRBV12-4,CASRRSGKKGSPLHF
TRBV30,CAWSALSDGEQYF
TRBV6-2/TRBV6-3,CASSYSSRGQPQHF
TRBV2,CASSELLASGGDNEQFF
TRBV7-3,CASSTGTVGETQYF
TRBV19,CASSTQGNWANVLTF
TRBV6-5,CASTGQLPSGGYGYTF
TRBV7-2,CASRIAGTETQYF
TRBV7-3,CASSPNSPLDTQYF
TRBV7-9,CASSITPGDGYTF
TRBV2,CASGGVVRSTEAFF
TRBV30,CAWSAGQGANEKLFF
TRBV6-2/TRBV6-3,CASSYSSAGFSLGEQYF
TRBV29-1,CSVPDSTSGNTIYF
TRBV4-1,CASSQDLVQGDTQPQHF
TRBV29-1,CSVNRAANTEAFF
TRBV27,CASGWTTGMTQYF
TRBV7-2,CASSFFGVIEQYF
TRBV20-1,CSAQTRLAVTDTQYF
TRBV7-3,CASSLGEGQGQYF
TRBV2,CASTDLPPGLAENIQYF
TRBV9,CASSAASGGSSYEQYF
TRBV6-2/TRBV6-3,CASSYLITRLASLTDTQYF
TRBV4-3,CASSQAQFGIYGYTF
TRBV30,CAWTNGLAGGYNEQFF
TRBV10-3,CATQLTGGDQPQHF
TRBV24-1,CATSGGVTPETQYF
TRBV7-2,CASSLVSRAGDSYNEQFF
TRBV4-1,CASSQGVPRRNTEAFF
TRBV20-1,CSAPEGRGVETQYF
TRBV5-1,CASSHDSGAGGEQYF
TRBV3-2,CASSQDPPGQGSSGANVLTF